This passage covers 5 T cell receptor beta chains from one sample sequenced in a study of T cell repertoires in cytomegalovirus infection. TCRdb fed the reads into MiXCR, producing one record per CDR3 protein. The table records around 58,000 distinct CDR3 sequences, around 20% of them present only once. Their target antigens are unknown. This specimen consisted of CD8+ T cells from cultured PBMCs, obtained from culture after CMV antigen stimulation. These receptors originate from a human donor in good health (CMV status not recorded). Some clones in this sample may be carry-over from other donors' samples.

This sequence joins TRBV4-3 and TRBJ2-1; 7 bases line up with TRBD2. Germline V gene data show CDR1 as LGHNA and CDR2 as YSLEER. The CDR3 length is 16 residues. V lost 0 bases to trimming and J lost 4 bases; unmatched junction nucleotides: 6. CDR3 DNA sequence: TGCGCCAGCAGCCAAGATATCAGCGGGGCATACAATGAGCAGTTCTTC. The encoded protein is CASSQDISGAYNEQFF.

The rearrangement uses TRBV6-2 or TRBV6-3 and TRBJ2-7, with 10 bases lining up with TRBD1. With V trimmed by 2 bases and J by 0 bases, 1 base remained unmatched. The length of the CDR3 is 15 residues. CDR1 is MNHEY and CDR2 is SVGEGT in the germline V gene. CDR3 sequence (DNA): TGTGCCAGCAGTTACCGGACAGGGGGCTCCTACGAGCAGTACTTC. Encoded protein: CASSYRTGGSYEQYF.

This chain joins TRBV7-2 and TRBJ1-1; TRBD1 matches at 7 bases. Trimming cost V 5 bases and J 4 bases; bases outside gene matches: 7. The CDR3 covers 14 residues. Looked up from germline, CDR1 is SGHTA and CDR2 is FQGNSA. The CDR3 is CASSLDRDRTEAFF. In DNA, the CDR3 is TGTGCCAGCAGCCTCGACAGGGACCGCACTGAAGCTTTCTTT.

This clonotype was seen a few times. CDR3 protein: CASGLVGRGEQYF. The CDR3 DNA sequence: TGTGCTAGTGGTTTGGTCGGAAGAGGCGAGCAGTACTTC. V usage is TRBV12-5 and J usage is TRBJ2-7; D gene unclear. This CDR3 comprises 13 residues. CDR1 and CDR2 (germline): LGHNT, FRNRAP. V lost 0 bases, J lost 6 bases, and 9 bases lay in between.

This clonotype was counted between two and nine times. The gene calls are TRBV24-1 and TRBJ1-1; D gene ambiguous. Germline V gives CDR1 KGHDR, CDR2 SFDVKD. This CDR3 contains 16 residues. V gave up 4 bases and J gave up 3 bases, with 17 bases separating them. In DNA, the CDR3 is TGTGCCACCAGTGAGTGGGTCTCCTCCGGGGACACTGAAGCTTTCTTT. Translating it yields CATSEWVSSGDTEAFF.